This TCR beta chain was captured in a study of patients and donors after allogeneic stem cell transplantation. One entry per CDR3 protein, called by TCRdb with MiXCR from the RT-PCR reads. The data contain 400,000 to 450,000 distinct CDR3 sequences, about a sixth of them seen just once; the ten biggest clones take up 7% to 7.5%. The CDR3 sequence is 14 residues long. Germline V CDR1 and CDR2: DFQATT, SNEGSKA (reference sequence). V lost 0 bases and J lost 6, with 12 bases in between. The sequencing sample was made of blood, either unsorted or a sorted T cell fraction (not recorded which). The rearrangement joins TRBV20-1 to TRBJ1-5; a weak D match, TRBD1 (5 bases). This sequence was found in a human donor who was either an allogeneic HSCT recipient or a stem cell or donor lymphocyte infusion donor (not recorded which). It is not recorded whose cells these are; they may come from a transplant donor. CDR3 sequence: CSARDSGAGQPQHF. CDR3 bases: TGCAGTGCTAGAGATTCCGGGGCAGGTCAGCCCCAGCATTTT.